The rows below give T cell receptor beta chains drawn from one sample of a study of tumor-infiltrating lymphocytes in oesophageal squamous cell carcinoma. TCRdb used MiXCR to reprocess the PCR reads, holding one entry per CDR3 protein. This sample carries tens of thousands of distinct CDR3 sequences, under 50% of them seen once, and the ten largest clones take about 23%. The sample was esophageal tumor tissue. These receptors were collected from a male donor with esophageal squamous cell carcinoma. The CDR3 runs from the conserved cysteine through the conserved F or W. The D gene is left open where the match is weak. Clone sizes are given selectively: once, few, many, or a class where the clone is expanded.

j_call: TRBJ2-7; d_call: TRBD2; v_call: TRBV11-3; clone_size: .; cdr3_nt: TGTGCCAGCAGACCCGGACTAGCTCGGGATGAGCAGTACTTC; cdr3_aa: CASRPGLARDEQYF
j_call: TRBJ2-1; d_call: TRBD2; v_call: TRBV28; clone_size: many; cdr3_nt: TGTGCCAGCAGCAAACCCGGGACTAGATGGAATGAGCAGTTCTTC; cdr3_aa: CASSKPGTRWNEQFF
j_call: TRBJ2-3; d_call: TRBD1; v_call: TRBV6-1; clone_size: .; cdr3_nt: TGTGCCAGTAGACAGGGGGCTGCCGATACGCAGTATTTT; cdr3_aa: CASRQGAADTQYF
j_call: TRBJ2-1; d_call: .; v_call: TRBV7-4; clone_size: .; cdr3_nt: TGTGCCAGCAGTCTAGAGATAGGTGAGCAGTTCTTC; cdr3_aa: CASSLEIGEQFF
j_call: TRBJ2-7; d_call: .; v_call: TRBV25-1; clone_size: few; cdr3_nt: TGTGCCAGCAGTATTACAGACGAGCAGTACTTC; cdr3_aa: CASSITDEQYF
j_call: TRBJ2-2; d_call: .; v_call: TRBV7-6; clone_size: once; cdr3_nt: TGTGCTAGCAGCTTGGGGAGTAGCCACGACGGGGAGCTGTTTTTT; cdr3_aa: CASSLGSSHDGELFF
j_call: TRBJ2-5; d_call: .; v_call: TRBV7-3; clone_size: few; cdr3_nt: TGTGCCAGCAGCTTAGCGAGCCAAGAGACCCAGTACTTC; cdr3_aa: CASSLASQETQYF
j_call: TRBJ2-3; d_call: .; v_call: TRBV19; clone_size: few; cdr3_nt: TGTGCCAGTAGTACGGGACACTCGAACACCGGGGAGCTGTATTTT; cdr3_aa: CASSTGHSNTGELYF
j_call: TRBJ2-1; d_call: TRBD1; v_call: TRBV7-9; clone_size: many; cdr3_nt: TGTGCCAGCAGCTCCACCCTCGGTGGGACAGGGACAGGAGGGGAGCAGTTCTTC; cdr3_aa: CASSSTLGGTGTGGEQFF
j_call: TRBJ2-5; d_call: .; v_call: TRBV20-1; clone_size: .; cdr3_nt: TGCAGTGCTGGACCGACAGGCGACGAGACCCAGTACTTC; cdr3_aa: CSAGPTGDETQYF
j_call: TRBJ2-1; d_call: TRBD1; v_call: TRBV12-3/TRBV12-4; clone_size: many; cdr3_nt: TGTGCCAGCAGTCTTACCTACGGGACAGGGTTTCCTACCGAGCAGTTCTTC; cdr3_aa: CASSLTYGTGFPTEQFF
j_call: TRBJ2-4; d_call: TRBD1; v_call: TRBV6-6; clone_size: medium-sized; cdr3_nt: TGTGCCAGCAGTTACAGAGGGACAGGGAAGACCAAAAACATTCAGTACTTC; cdr3_aa: CASSYRGTGKTKNIQYF
j_call: TRBJ2-7; d_call: .; v_call: TRBV6-9; clone_size: .; cdr3_nt: TGTGCCAGCAGTTTCGGCAGGGGAGTGTACGAGCAGTACTTC; cdr3_aa: CASSFGRGVYEQYF
j_call: TRBJ2-5; d_call: .; v_call: TRBV28; clone_size: many; cdr3_nt: TGTGCCAGCAGTATCCTCTGGGGGGCCCAGTACTTC; cdr3_aa: CASSILWGAQYF
j_call: TRBJ2-3; d_call: .; v_call: TRBV7-4; clone_size: .; cdr3_nt: TGTGCCAGCAGCCGGGACTTTATTAGCACAGATACGCAGTATTTT; cdr3_aa: CASSRDFISTDTQYF
j_call: TRBJ2-6; d_call: .; v_call: TRBV27; clone_size: few; cdr3_nt: .; cdr3_aa: CASGQSGQTLWLHLRF
j_call: TRBJ2-7; d_call: .; v_call: TRBV6-6; clone_size: many; cdr3_nt: TGTGCCAGCAGTTACTCTGGCGGGAACTACGAGCAGTACTTC; cdr3_aa: CASSYSGGNYEQYF
j_call: TRBJ2-1; d_call: TRBD2; v_call: TRBV6-4; clone_size: many; cdr3_nt: TGTGCCAGCAGTGACAGGTGGAATAGCGGGGGACCGAACTCCTACAATGAGCAGTTCTTC; cdr3_aa: CASSDRWNSGGPNSYNEQFF
j_call: TRBJ1-1; d_call: .; v_call: TRBV5-1; clone_size: .; cdr3_nt: TGCGCCAGCAGCTTGGGGCCAGTCGGGCAACTAGAAGAAGCTTTCTTT; cdr3_aa: CASSLGPVGQLEEAFF
j_call: TRBJ1-1; d_call: .; v_call: TRBV5-1; clone_size: many; cdr3_nt: TGCGCCAGCAGCTTGGAGGGTGACGCCACTGAAGCTTTCTTT; cdr3_aa: CASSLEGDATEAFF
j_call: TRBJ2-1; d_call: TRBD2; v_call: TRBV10-3; clone_size: few; cdr3_nt: TGTGCCATCAGTGAGCCATATCGGGGGGGGGGCGATGAGCAGTTCTTC; cdr3_aa: CAISEPYRGGGDEQFF
j_call: TRBJ2-1; d_call: .; v_call: TRBV3-1; clone_size: .; cdr3_nt: TGTGCCAGCAGCCTTAAAGGTGAGCAGTTCTTC; cdr3_aa: CASSLKGEQFF
j_call: TRBJ2-3; d_call: .; v_call: TRBV5-6; clone_size: .; cdr3_nt: TGTGCCAGCAGCTTAGGGCCCCCTGTTAGCACAGATACGCAGTATTTT; cdr3_aa: CASSLGPPVSTDTQYF
j_call: TRBJ2-1; d_call: TRBD1; v_call: TRBV7-9; clone_size: medium-sized; cdr3_nt: TGTGCCAGCAGCTTAAGGGACAGGGGCCACAATGAGCAGTTCTTC; cdr3_aa: CASSLRDRGHNEQFF
j_call: TRBJ1-4; d_call: .; v_call: TRBV28; clone_size: many; cdr3_nt: TGTGCCAGCAGTTCCCCGTGGGCAACTAATGAAAAACTGTTTTTT; cdr3_aa: CASSSPWATNEKLFF
j_call: TRBJ2-1; d_call: TRBD1; v_call: TRBV4-1; clone_size: many; cdr3_nt: TGCGCCAGCAGCTGGACAGGGGGATCCTACAATGAGCAGTTCTTC; cdr3_aa: CASSWTGGSYNEQFF
j_call: TRBJ2-6; d_call: TRBD1; v_call: TRBV7-6; clone_size: few; cdr3_nt: TGTGCCAGCAGCCACCGACAGGGTCATGCTGGGGCCAACGTCCTGACTTTC; cdr3_aa: CASSHRQGHAGANVLTF
j_call: TRBJ2-1; d_call: TRBD2; v_call: TRBV5-1; clone_size: many; cdr3_nt: TGCGCCAGCAGCTCCGCGGCGGGAGTCCACAATGAGCAGTTCTTC; cdr3_aa: CASSSAAGVHNEQFF
j_call: TRBJ2-3; d_call: TRBD2; v_call: TRBV12-3/TRBV12-4; clone_size: .; cdr3_nt: TGTGCCAGCAGTAAGACTAGCGGATTCACAGATACGCAGTATTTT; cdr3_aa: CASSKTSGFTDTQYF
j_call: TRBJ2-1; d_call: .; v_call: TRBV7-9; clone_size: few; cdr3_nt: TGTGCCAGCAGCTTACAGGCTGCCAATGAGCAGTTCTTC; cdr3_aa: CASSLQAANEQFF
j_call: TRBJ2-1; d_call: .; v_call: TRBV24-1; clone_size: many; cdr3_nt: TGTGCCACCAGTGATTTGCAGGTAGGTGCAGCGCCTTCCTACAATGAGCAGTTCTTC; cdr3_aa: CATSDLQVGAAPSYNEQFF
j_call: TRBJ2-5; d_call: .; v_call: TRBV5-6; clone_size: many; cdr3_nt: TGTGCCAGCAGCTTAGAGGAGACCCAGTACTTC; cdr3_aa: CASSLEETQYF
j_call: TRBJ1-6; d_call: TRBD1; v_call: TRBV12-3/TRBV12-4; clone_size: many; cdr3_nt: TGTGCCAGCAGTTTTTCTGGACAGGGGGGTAATTCACCCCTCCACTTT; cdr3_aa: CASSFSGQGGNSPLHF
j_call: TRBJ1-2; d_call: TRBD1; v_call: TRBV5-6; clone_size: few; cdr3_nt: TGTGCCAGCAGCTGGGACAGGGGTAACTATGGCTACACCTTC; cdr3_aa: CASSWDRGNYGYTF
j_call: TRBJ2-1; d_call: TRBD2; v_call: TRBV7-2; clone_size: few; cdr3_nt: TGTGCCAGCAGCTCTGCCGGGACTACTGCCTACAATGAGCAGTTCTTC; cdr3_aa: CASSSAGTTAYNEQFF
j_call: TRBJ1-2; d_call: .; v_call: TRBV7-8; clone_size: .; cdr3_nt: TGTGCCAGCAGCTTTAGTTTCTCTAACTATGGCTACACCTTC; cdr3_aa: CASSFSFSNYGYTF
j_call: TRBJ2-7; d_call: .; v_call: TRBV5-1; clone_size: many; cdr3_nt: TGCGCCAGCAGCTTGACGATTCAGGGGACGAACACCTACGAGCAGTACTTC; cdr3_aa: CASSLTIQGTNTYEQYF
j_call: TRBJ2-7; d_call: .; v_call: TRBV24-1; clone_size: .; cdr3_nt: TGTGCCACCAGTGTGGCGGGAACCTACGAGCAGTACTTC; cdr3_aa: CATSVAGTYEQYF
j_call: TRBJ1-2; d_call: .; v_call: TRBV27; clone_size: many; cdr3_nt: TGTGCCAGCAGTTTATCGGCAGAGCTAGGCGGCTACACCTTC; cdr3_aa: CASSLSAELGGYTF
j_call: TRBJ2-1; d_call: TRBD2; v_call: TRBV7-8; clone_size: .; cdr3_nt: TGTGCCAGCATCACCGTCACGGCGGGAGGGGGAGAGACCCAGTTCTTC; cdr3_aa: CASITVTAGGGETQFF
j_call: TRBJ2-1; d_call: TRBD1; v_call: TRBV20-1; clone_size: .; cdr3_nt: TGCAGTGCTACTCAGACAGGGCAGCAGTTCTTC; cdr3_aa: CSATQTGQQFF
j_call: TRBJ2-3; d_call: .; v_call: TRBV7-2; clone_size: .; cdr3_nt: TGCGCCAGCAGCTTACAGGGAGGGGATACGCAGTATTTT; cdr3_aa: CASSLQGGDTQYF
j_call: TRBJ2-3; d_call: .; v_call: TRBV3-1; clone_size: few; cdr3_nt: TGTGCCAGCAGCCAAGATAGGGCCAAAATAGATACGCAGTATTTT; cdr3_aa: CASSQDRAKIDTQYF
j_call: TRBJ2-7; d_call: TRBD2; v_call: TRBV7-6; clone_size: .; cdr3_nt: TGTGCCAGCAGCTTAGCTAGCGGGATGTACAATGAGCAGTACTTC; cdr3_aa: CASSLASGMYNEQYF
j_call: TRBJ2-1; d_call: TRBD2; v_call: TRBV7-2; clone_size: once; cdr3_nt: TGTGCCAGCAGCTTAGAACTAGCGGGAGATAATGAGCAGTTCTTC; cdr3_aa: CASSLELAGDNEQFF
j_call: TRBJ2-5; d_call: .; v_call: TRBV28; clone_size: .; cdr3_nt: .; cdr3_aa: CASSSSREQYF
j_call: TRBJ2-1; d_call: TRBD2; v_call: TRBV28; clone_size: .; cdr3_nt: TGTGCCAGCAGTGGGTTAGCGGGGTACAATGAGCAGTTCTTC; cdr3_aa: CASSGLAGYNEQFF